This TCR beta chain was captured by sequencing in a study of shared clonotypes between healthy human individuals. Study summary: For every donor, three CD4 naive, three CD4 memory, two CD8 naive and one CD8 memory plates were used.

Each replicate PCR on the sorted subsets used 200 to 250 ng DNA (roughly 32,000 T cell genomes). Profiling relied on immunoSEQ multiplex PCR, and the TCRdb table lists in-frame clones only, not all of them. The table includes over a million clones, over 95% detected once. The sequence was obtained from a man aged 25 to 40 in good health. The sample taken for sequencing was naive CD4+ T cells sorted from blood. Regarding subset: CD45RA+ positively selected.

The CDR3: CASSGLWFPGRENEQFF. In nucleotides, the CDR3 is TGTGCCAGCAGTGGACTATGGTTCCCGGGACGGGAGAATGAGCAGTTCTTC. The chain combines TRBV6-1 with TRBJ2-1; tentative D call: TRBD2 (6 bases). The V gene lost 4 bases and the J gene lost 7 bases, with 23 bases spanning the gap. CDR3 length equals 17 residues. Germline V gene sequence: CDR1 MNHNS, CDR2 SASEGT.